This T cell receptor beta chain is from a study of OX40 agonist ivuxolimab in advanced cancers. Clones were sequenced by immunoSEQ multiplex PCR, and TCRdb holds only the in-frame ones, with some missing. Of 100,000 or so clones in the sample, roughly 95% were seen once. The clonotype originates from an adult with an advanced solid tumor such as melanoma, head and neck, liver or kidney cancer. The sequenced sample was CD4+ or CD8+ T cells sorted from blood, obtained in a trial of the OX40 agonist ivuxolimab.

The DNA for the CDR3 is TGTGCCAGCAGCGTCCCGGGACAGGGCGTCGGGGAGCTGTTTTTT. Translating gives CASSVPGQGVGELFF. The chain links TRBV9 to TRBJ2-2; 9 nucleotides agree with TRBD1. This CDR3 is built from 15 residues. The germline CDR1 and CDR2 sequences are SGDLS and YYNGEE. V lost 2 bases and J lost 7; bases outside the gene matches: 6.